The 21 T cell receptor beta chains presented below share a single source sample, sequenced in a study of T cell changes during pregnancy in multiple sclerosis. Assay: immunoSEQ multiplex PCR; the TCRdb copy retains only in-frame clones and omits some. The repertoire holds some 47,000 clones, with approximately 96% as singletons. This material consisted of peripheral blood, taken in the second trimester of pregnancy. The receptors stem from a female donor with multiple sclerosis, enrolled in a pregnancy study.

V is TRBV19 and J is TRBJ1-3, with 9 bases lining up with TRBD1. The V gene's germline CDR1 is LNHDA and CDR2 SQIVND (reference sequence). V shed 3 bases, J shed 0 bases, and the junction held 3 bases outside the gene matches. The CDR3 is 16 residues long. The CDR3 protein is CASSITGGNSGNTIYF. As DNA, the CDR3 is TGTGCCAGTAGTATCACAGGGGGCAACTCTGGAAACACCATATATTTT.

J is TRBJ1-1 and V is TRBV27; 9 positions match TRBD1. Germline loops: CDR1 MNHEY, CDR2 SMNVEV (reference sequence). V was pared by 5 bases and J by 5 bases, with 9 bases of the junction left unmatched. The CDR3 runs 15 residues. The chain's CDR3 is CASSPGTGQWTEAFF. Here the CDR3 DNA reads TGTGCCAGCAGTCCTGGGACAGGGCAATGGACTGAAGCTTTCTTT.

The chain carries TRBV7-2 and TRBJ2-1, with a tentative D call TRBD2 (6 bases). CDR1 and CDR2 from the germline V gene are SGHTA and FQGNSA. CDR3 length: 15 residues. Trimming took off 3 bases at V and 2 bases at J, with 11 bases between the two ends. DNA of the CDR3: TGTGCCAGCAGCTTTGCCGGGGGTGCCTACAATGAGCAGTTCTTC. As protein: CASSFAGGAYNEQFF.

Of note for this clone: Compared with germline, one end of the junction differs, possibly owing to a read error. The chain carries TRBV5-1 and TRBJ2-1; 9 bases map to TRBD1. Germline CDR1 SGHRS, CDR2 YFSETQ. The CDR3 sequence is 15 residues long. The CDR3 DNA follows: TGCGCCAGCCGCTTGTACAGGGGGCCTCTCAATGAGCAGTTCTTC. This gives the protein CASRLYRGPLNEQFF.

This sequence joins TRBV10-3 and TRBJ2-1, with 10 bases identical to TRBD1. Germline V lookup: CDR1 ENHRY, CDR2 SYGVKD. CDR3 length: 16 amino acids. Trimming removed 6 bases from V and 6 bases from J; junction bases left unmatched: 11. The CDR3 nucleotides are TGTGCCATCAGGGGACCTTCGGACAGGGGGGTCAATGAGCAGTTCTTC. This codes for CAIRGPSDRGVNEQFF.

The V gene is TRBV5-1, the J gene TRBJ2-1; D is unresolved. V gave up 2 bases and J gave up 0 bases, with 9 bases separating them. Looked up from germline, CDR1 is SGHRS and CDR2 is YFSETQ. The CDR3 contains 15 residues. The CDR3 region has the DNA TGCGCCAGCAGCTTCGGCGGTAGCTCCTACAATGAGCAGTTCTTC. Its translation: CASSFGGSSYNEQFF. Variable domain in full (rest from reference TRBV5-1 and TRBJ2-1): KAGVTQTPRYLIKTRGQQVTLSCSPISGHRSVSWYQQTPGQGLQFLFEYFSETQRNKGNFPGRFSGRQFSNSRSEMNVSTLELGDSALYLCASSFGGSSYNEQFFGPGTRLTVL.

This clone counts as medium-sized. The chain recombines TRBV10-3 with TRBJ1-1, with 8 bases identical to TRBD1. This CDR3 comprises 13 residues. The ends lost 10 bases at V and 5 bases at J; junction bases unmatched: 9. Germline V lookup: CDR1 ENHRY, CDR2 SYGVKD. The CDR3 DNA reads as TGTGCCACCGGACAGGGATTGGTTACTGAAGCTTTCTTT. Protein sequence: CATGQGLVTEAFF.

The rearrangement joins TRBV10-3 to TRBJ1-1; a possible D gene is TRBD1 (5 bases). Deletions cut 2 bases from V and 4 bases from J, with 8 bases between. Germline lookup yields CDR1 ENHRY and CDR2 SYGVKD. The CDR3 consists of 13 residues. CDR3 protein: CAISEGRGTEAFF. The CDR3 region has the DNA TGTGCCATCAGTGAGGGTAGGGGCACTGAAGCTTTCTTT.

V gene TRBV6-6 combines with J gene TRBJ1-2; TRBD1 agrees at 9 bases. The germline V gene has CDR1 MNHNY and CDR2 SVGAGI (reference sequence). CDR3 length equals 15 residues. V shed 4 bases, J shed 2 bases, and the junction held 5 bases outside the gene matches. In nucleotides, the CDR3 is TGTGCCAGCAGTTCCGGACAGGGGATGAACTATGGCTACACCTTC. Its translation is CASSSGQGMNYGYTF.

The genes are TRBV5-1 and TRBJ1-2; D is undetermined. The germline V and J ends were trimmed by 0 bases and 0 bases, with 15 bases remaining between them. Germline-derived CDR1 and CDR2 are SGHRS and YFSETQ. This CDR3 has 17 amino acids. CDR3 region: CASSLDRGLGANYGYTF. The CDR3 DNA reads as TGCGCCAGCAGCTTGGATAGAGGGTTGGGAGCTAACTATGGCTACACCTTC.

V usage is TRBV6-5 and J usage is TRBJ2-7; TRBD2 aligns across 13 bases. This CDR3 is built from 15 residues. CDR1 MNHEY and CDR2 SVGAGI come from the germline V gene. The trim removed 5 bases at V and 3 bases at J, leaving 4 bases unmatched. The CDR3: CASSQTSGRIYEQYF. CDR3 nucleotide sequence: TGTGCCAGCAGTCAGACTAGCGGGAGGATCTACGAGCAGTACTTC.

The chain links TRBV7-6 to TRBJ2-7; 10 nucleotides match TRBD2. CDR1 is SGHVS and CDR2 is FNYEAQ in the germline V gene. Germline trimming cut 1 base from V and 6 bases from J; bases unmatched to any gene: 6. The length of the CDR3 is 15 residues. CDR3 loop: CASSLDLAGEGEQYF. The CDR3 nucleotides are TGTGCCAGCAGCTTAGACCTAGCGGGAGAGGGCGAGCAGTACTTC.

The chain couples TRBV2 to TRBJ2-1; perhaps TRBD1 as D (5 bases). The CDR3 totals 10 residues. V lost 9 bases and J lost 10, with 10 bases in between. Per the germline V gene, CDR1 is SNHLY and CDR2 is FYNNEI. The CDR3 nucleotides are TGTGCCAGGTCTAGACAGGAGCAGTTCTTC. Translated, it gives CARSRQEQFF.

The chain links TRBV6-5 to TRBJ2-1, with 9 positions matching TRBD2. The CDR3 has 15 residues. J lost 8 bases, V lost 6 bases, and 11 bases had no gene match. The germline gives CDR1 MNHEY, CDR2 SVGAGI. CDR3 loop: CASRTSGKAWDEQFF. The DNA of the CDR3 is TGTGCCAGCAGGACTAGCGGAAAGGCCTGGGATGAGCAGTTCTTC.

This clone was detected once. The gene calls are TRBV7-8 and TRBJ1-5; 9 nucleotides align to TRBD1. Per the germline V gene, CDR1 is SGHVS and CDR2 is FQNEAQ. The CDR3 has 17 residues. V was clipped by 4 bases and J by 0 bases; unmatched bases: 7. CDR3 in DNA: TGTGCCAGCAGCTCGGGACAGGGACTATATAGCAATCAGCCCCAGCATTTT. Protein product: CASSSGQGLYSNQPQHF.

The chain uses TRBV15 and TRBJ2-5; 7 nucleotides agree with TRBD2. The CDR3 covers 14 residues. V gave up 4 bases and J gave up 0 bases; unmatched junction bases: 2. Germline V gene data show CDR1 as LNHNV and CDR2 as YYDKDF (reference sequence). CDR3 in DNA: TGTGCCACCAGCATAAGCGGGGACCAAGAGACCCAGTACTTC. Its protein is CATSISGDQETQYF.

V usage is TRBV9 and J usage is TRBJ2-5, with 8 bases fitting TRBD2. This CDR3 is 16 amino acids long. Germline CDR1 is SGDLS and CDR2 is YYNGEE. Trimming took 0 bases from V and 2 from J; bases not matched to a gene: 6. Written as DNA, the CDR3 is TGTGCCAGCAGCGTAGGCATAGCGGGGCAACAAGAGACCCAGTACTTC. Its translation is CASSVGIAGQQETQYF.

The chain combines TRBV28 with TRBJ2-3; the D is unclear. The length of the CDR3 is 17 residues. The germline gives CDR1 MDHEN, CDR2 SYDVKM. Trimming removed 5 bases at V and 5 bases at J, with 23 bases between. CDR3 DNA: TGTGCCAGCAGTCCTATCACGGCAACTGCACCGGGAGATACGCAGTATTTT. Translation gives CASSPITATAPGDTQYF.

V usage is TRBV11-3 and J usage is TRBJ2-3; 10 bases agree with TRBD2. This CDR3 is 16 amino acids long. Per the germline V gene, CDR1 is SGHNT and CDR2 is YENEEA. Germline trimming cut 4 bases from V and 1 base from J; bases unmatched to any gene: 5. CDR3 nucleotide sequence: TGTGCCAGCAGCTCCACGGGGACTAGCGGCACAGATACGCAGTATTTT. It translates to CASSSTGTSGTDTQYF.

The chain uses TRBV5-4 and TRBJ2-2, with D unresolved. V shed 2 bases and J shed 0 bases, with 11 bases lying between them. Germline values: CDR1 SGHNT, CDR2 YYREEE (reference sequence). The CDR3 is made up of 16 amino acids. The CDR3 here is CASSLVSSTNTGELFF. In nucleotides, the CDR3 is TGTGCCAGCAGCTTAGTATCCAGTACGAACACCGGGGAGCTGTTTTTT. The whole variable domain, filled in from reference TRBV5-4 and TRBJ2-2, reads ETGVTQSPTHLIKTRGQQVTLRCSSQSGHNTVSWYQQALGQGPQFIFQYYREEENGRGNFPPRFSGLQFPNYSSELNVNALELDDSALYLCASSLVSSTNTGELFFGEGSRLTVL.

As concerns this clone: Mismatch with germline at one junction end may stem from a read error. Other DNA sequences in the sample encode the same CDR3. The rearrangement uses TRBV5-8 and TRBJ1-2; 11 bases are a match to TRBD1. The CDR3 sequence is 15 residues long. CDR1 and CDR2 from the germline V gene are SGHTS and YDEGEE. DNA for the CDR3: TGCGCCAGCAGCTTCTGGACAGGGGGCAACTATGGCTACACCTTC. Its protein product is CASSFWTGGNYGYTF.